These 8 T cell receptor beta chains were sequenced from one sample in a study of regulatory dendritic cells for organ transplantation. The table came from immunoSEQ multiplex PCR; TCRdb's copy has only in-frame clones and leaves some out. The sample holds approximately 18,000 clones, approximately 80% seen once. No antigen has been assigned to these receptors. Sorted subsets were CFSE-labeled and cultured roughly five days with allogeneic dendritic cells. Material for sequencing was memory CD4+ T cells from blood cultured with regulatory dendritic cells. Subset: CD45RO+ memory T cells. Every receptor here comes from a human donor in good health.

The genes are TRBV15 and TRBJ1-5; no firm D call. The V end was cut by 0 bases, the J end by 1 base, with 16 bases between. This CDR3 has 18 residues. CDR1 and CDR2 from the germline V gene are LNHNV and YYDKDF (reference sequence). CDR3 region: CATSRDLWQASSNQPQHF. The CDR3 bases are TGTGCCACCAGCAGAGATCTCTGGCAGGCATCGAGCAATCAGCCCCAGCATTTT.

The V call is TRBV27, the J call TRBJ2-7, with 7 nucleotides matching TRBD2. V was pared by 6 bases and J by 4 bases, with 3 bases of the junction left unmatched. The CDR3 covers 12 residues. Germline assignment: CDR1 MNHEY and CDR2 SMNVEV (reference sequence). The CDR3 sequence is CASRTSRYEQYF. For the CDR3, the DNA is TGTGCCAGCAGGACTAGCCGGTACGAGCAGTACTTC.

CDR3 nucleotide sequence: TGTGCCAGCAGTGAAGAGGCTTTAGAGACCCAGTACTTC. Translation: CASSEEALETQYF. The chain links TRBV2 to TRBJ2-5; D not certain. Trimming stripped 1 base from V and 4 bases from J, with 7 bases between. Germline values: CDR1 SNHLY, CDR2 FYNNEI. This CDR3 is 13 amino acids long.

This sequence joins TRBV7-3 and TRBJ1-2; 10 bases align to TRBD1. CDR1 is SGHTA and CDR2 is FQGTGA in the germline V gene. After removal of 2 bases from V and 2 bases from J, the junction contained 2 bases not matched to a gene. This CDR3 comprises 15 residues. DNA for the CDR3: TGTGCCAGCAGCTTAGGGGGACAGGGGAACTATGGCTACACCTTC. Its protein is CASSLGGQGNYGYTF.

V is TRBV4-2 and J is TRBJ2-7; possibly TRBD1 for D (6 bases). The CDR3 consists of 14 residues. Looked up from germline, CDR1 is LGHNA and CDR2 is YNFKEQ. V was clipped by 2 bases and J by 2 bases, with 10 bases between them. CDR3 residues: CASSQLQGTYEQYF. DNA of the CDR3: TGTGCCAGCAGCCAATTACAGGGAACCTACGAGCAGTACTTC.

The rearrangement uses TRBV7-2 and TRBJ2-1, with TRBD2 identical over 8 bases. The CDR3 runs to 15 residues. Unmatched junction bases numbered 5, after V lost 5 bases and J lost 2 bases. The germline V gene encodes CDR1 SGHTA and CDR2 FQGNSA. For the CDR3, the DNA is TGTGCCAGCAGCCTAACTAGCGGAACCTACAATGAGCAGTTCTTC. Translation gives CASSLTSGTYNEQFF. The full variable domain, with the rest looked up from reference TRBV7-2 and TRBJ2-1, is GAGVSQSPSNKVTEKGKDVELRCDPISGHTALYWYRQSLGQGLEFLIYFQGNSAPDKSGLPSDRFSAERTGGSVSTLTIQRTQQEDSAVYLCASSLTSGTYNEQFFGPGTRLTVL.

CDR3 in DNA: TGTGCCACCCATCGGGCTAGCGGGAGCTCAGAGACCCAGTACTTC. It codes for CATHRASGSSETQYF. The chain uses TRBV2 and TRBJ2-5, with 10 bases fitting TRBD2. The CDR3 has 15 amino acids. Germline loops: CDR1 SNHLY, CDR2 FYNNEI. The ends lost 10 bases at V and 4 bases at J; junction bases unmatched: 12.

The chain combines TRBV7-8 with TRBJ1-6; no definite D call. The CDR3 covers 15 residues. Germline V CDR1 and CDR2: SGHVS, FQNEAQ. V lost 3 bases to trimming and J lost 5 bases, with 11 bases between them. The CDR3 is CASSFSQANNSPLHF. CDR3 coding DNA: TGTGCCAGCAGCTTTTCCCAGGCCAATAATTCACCCCTCCACTTT.